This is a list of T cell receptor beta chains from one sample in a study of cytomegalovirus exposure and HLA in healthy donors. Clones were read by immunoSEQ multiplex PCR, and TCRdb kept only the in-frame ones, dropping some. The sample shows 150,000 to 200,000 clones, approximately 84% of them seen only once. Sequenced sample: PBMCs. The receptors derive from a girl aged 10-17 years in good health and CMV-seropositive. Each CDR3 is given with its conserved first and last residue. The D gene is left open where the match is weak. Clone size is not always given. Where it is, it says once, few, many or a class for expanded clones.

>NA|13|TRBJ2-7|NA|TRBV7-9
TGTGCCAGCAGCTTAGGATGGGGCGACGAGCAGTACTTC
CASSLGWGDEQYF
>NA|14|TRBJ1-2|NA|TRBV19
TGTGCCAGTAGAGGACAGTCTCCAAACTATGGCTACACCTTC
CASRGQSPNYGYTF
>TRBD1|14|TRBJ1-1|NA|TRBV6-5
TGTGCCAGCAGCCGGACAGGACCGAACACTGAAGCTTTCTTT
CASSRTGPNTEAFF
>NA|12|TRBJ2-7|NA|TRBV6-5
TGTGCCAGCAGTGCAGACAATTACGAGCAGTACTTC
CASSADNYEQYF
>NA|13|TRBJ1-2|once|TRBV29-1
TGCAGCGTTGTGGATGGAGGTGGCTTTGGCTACACCTTC
CSVVDGGGFGYTF
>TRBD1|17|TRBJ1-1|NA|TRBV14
TGTGCCAGCAGCCAAGGTACCCCGGACAGGCTGAACACTGAAGCTTTCTTT
CASSQGTPDRLNTEAFF
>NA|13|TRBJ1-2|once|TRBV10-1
TGCGCCAGCAGTGAATCTGGGTCGAGGGGCTACACCTTC
CASSESGSRGYTF
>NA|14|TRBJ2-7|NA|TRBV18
TGTGCCAGCTCACCACCGGAAGGCCAGGGGACGCAGTACTTC
CASSPPEGQGTQYF
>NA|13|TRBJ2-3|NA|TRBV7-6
TGTGCCAGCAGCTTAGCGCTCAGGGATACGCAGTATTTT
CASSLALRDTQYF
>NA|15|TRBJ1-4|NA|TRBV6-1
TGTGCCACCCTACCGGGGGGGGCTGGAACCGAAAAACTGTTTTTT
CATLPGGAGTEKLFF
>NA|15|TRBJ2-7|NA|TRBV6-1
TGTGCCAGCAGCGAACGCCGGGACTCACTTTACGAGCAGTACTTC
CASSERRDSLYEQYF
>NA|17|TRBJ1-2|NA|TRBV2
TGTGCCAGCAGTGTAGCACAAGCCATACAGATTTCCTATGGCTACACCTTC
CASSVAQAIQISYGYTF
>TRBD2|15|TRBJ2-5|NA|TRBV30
TGTGCCTGGAGTAAAAGCGGGGCGTACCAAGAGACCCAGTACTTC
CAWSKSGAYQETQYF
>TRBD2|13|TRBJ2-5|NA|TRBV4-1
TGCGCCAGTGCCTTCGCGGGGGGAGAGACCCAGTACTTC
CASAFAGGETQYF
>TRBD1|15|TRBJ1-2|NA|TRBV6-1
TGTGCCAGCAGTCCGGGACAGGGGGGATTTTATGGCTACACCTTC
CASSPGQGGFYGYTF
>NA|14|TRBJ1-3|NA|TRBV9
TGTGCCAGCAGCGTAGGGGGGGATGGAAACACCATATATTTT
CASSVGGDGNTIYF
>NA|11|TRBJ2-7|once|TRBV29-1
TGCAGCGTTGAGGCAGGATACGAGCAGTACTTC
CSVEAGYEQYF
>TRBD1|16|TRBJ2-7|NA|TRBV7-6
TGTGCCAGCAGCCCGGCCTGGGACAGTTGGGGGAGCGAGCAGTACTTC
CASSPAWDSWGSEQYF
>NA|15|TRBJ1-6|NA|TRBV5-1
TGCGCCAGCAGCTTGGCACAGCAAAATAATTCACCCCTCCACTTT
CASSLAQQNNSPLHF
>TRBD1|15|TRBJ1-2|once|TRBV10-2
TGCGCCAGCAGCGACACAGGGGGGCCCAACTATGGCTACACCTTC
CASSDTGGPNYGYTF
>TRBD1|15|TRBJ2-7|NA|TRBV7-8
TGTGCCAGCAGTCAAGGGACAGGGTTAGCCTACGAGCAGTACTTC
CASSQGTGLAYEQYF
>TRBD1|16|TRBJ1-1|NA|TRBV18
TGTGCCAGCTCACCAATCTTGACGGGACAGGGATCTGAAGCTTTCTTT
CASSPILTGQGSEAFF
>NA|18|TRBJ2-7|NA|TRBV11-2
TGTGCCAGCAGCCCCATTCAGCGCATACAGGGAAGAGACTACGAGCAGTACTTC
CASSPIQRIQGRDYEQYF
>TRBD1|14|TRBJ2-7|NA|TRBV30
TGTGCCTGGAGTGGGACAGGGGGCTCCTACGAGCAGTACTTC
CAWSGTGGSYEQYF
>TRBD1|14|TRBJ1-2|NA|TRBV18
TGTGCCAGCTCAGCCGGACAGGGGCCTCGGGGCTACACCTTC
CASSAGQGPRGYTF
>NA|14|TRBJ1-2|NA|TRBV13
TGTGCCAGCAGCTTACAAAGTATCCAGGATGGCTACACCTTC
CASSLQSIQDGYTF
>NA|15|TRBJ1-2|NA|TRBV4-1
TGCGCCAGCAGCCAAGTTCACAGCCTTAACTATGGCTACACCTTC
CASSQVHSLNYGYTF
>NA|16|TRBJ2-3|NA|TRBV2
TGTGCCAGCCAAGTAAAAGGCAGGGGAAGGTCAGATACGCAGTATTTT
CASQVKGRGRSDTQYF
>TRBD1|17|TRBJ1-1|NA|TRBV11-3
TGTGCCAGCAGCCCCTACCTGGACAGGGTTAGGATCGCTGAAGCTTTCTTT
CASSPYLDRVRIAEAFF
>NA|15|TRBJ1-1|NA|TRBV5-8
TGTGCCAGCAGCTTGGTTGGGCAGGGGAACACTGAAGCTTTCTTT
CASSLVGQGNTEAFF
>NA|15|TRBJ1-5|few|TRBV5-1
TGCGCCAGCAGCCCCGCAGGGTACAGCAATCAGCCCCAGCATTTT
CASSPAGYSNQPQHF
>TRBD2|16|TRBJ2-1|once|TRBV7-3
TGTGCCAGCAGCACACTACCGGGACTAGCGGGGAACGAGCAGTTCTTC
CASSTLPGLAGNEQFF
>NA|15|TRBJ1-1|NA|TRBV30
TGTGCCTGGAGTAAAAAACGGGGGGGGCGCACTGAAGCTTTCTTT
CAWSKKRGGRTEAFF
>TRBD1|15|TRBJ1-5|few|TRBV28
TGTGCCAGCAGAATACCGGGGACAGACAATCAGCCCCAGCATTTT
CASRIPGTDNQPQHF
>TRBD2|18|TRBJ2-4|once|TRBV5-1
TGCGCCAGCAGCTTGGGCGGTAGCGGGGGGCTTCGAGGGGACATTCAGTACTTC
CASSLGGSGGLRGDIQYF
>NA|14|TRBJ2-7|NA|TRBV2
TGTGCCAGCAGTAGCCGGGACTCCATATACGAGCAGTACTTC
CASSSRDSIYEQYF
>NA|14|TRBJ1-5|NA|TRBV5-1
TGTGCCAGCAGCTTGGGGGGGCTCAATCAGCCCCAGCATTTT
CASSLGGLNQPQHF
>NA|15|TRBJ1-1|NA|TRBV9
TGTGCCAGCAGCGTAGATACTAACCGAAACACTGAAGCTTTCTTT
CASSVDTNRNTEAFF
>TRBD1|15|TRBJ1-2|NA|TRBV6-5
TGTGCCAGCAGTCCGGGGCAGGGGGTAGTTTATGGCTACACCTTC
CASSPGQGVVYGYTF
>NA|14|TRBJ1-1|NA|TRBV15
TGTGCCACCAGCAGAGTGAGAGAGAACACTGAAGCTTTCTTT
CATSRVRENTEAFF
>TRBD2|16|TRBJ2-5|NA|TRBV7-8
TGTGCCAGCAGCTTGAGACTAGCGGGGGATCAAGAGACCCAGTACTTC
CASSLRLAGDQETQYF
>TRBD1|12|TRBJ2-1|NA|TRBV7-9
TGTGCCAGCAGCTTGGGACAGGGCGGACAGTTCTTC
CASSLGQGGQFF
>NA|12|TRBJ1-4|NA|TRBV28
TGTGCCAGCAGTACTTTTAGTGAAAAACTGTTTTTT
CASSTFSEKLFF